A single sample gave rise to the 18 T cell receptor beta chains below, sequenced in a study of T-cell memory formation after mild COVID-19. TCRdb used MiXCR to reprocess the 5' RACE reads, holding one entry per CDR3 protein. The repertoire holds over 150,000 distinct CDR3 sequences, under 15% seen once, with about 3.3% in the top ten. Sequences were obtained from PBMCs or a T cell subset sorted from them (not recorded which). These receptors were collected from a man younger than 30 who had mild COVID-19 (a few samples of this study predate the infection). Cell type and time point are not known.

The V and J genes are TRBV20-1 and TRBJ2-7; D gene ambiguous. Germline CDR1 and CDR2: DFQATT and SNEGSKA (reference sequence). The CDR3 is 10 residues long. Trimming took 6 bases from V and 10 from J, leaving 13 bases between them. The CDR3 DNA reads as TGCAGTGCGGCGGACGTCGGACAGTACTTC. This encodes CSAADVGQYF.

This clonotype was observed a few times. The chain recombines TRBV20-1 with TRBJ1-2, with D unclear. V lost 3 bases, J lost 5 bases, and 19 bases lay in between. In germline, CDR1 is DFQATT, CDR2 SNEGSKA (reference sequence). This CDR3 is 15 amino acids long. Here the CDR3 reads CSASPPARAGYGYTF. The DNA for the CDR3 is TGCAGTGCTAGCCCCCCCGCCCGGGCCGGGTATGGCTACACCTTC.

The chain couples TRBV15 to TRBJ2-5; D gene ambiguous. The V gene's germline CDR1 is LNHNV and CDR2 YYDKDF (reference sequence). This CDR3 has 13 residues. Trimming took off 0 bases at V and 5 bases at J, with 7 bases between the two ends. CDR3 DNA sequence: TGTGCCACCAGCAGAGATCCCATCGAGACCCAGTACTTC. Encoded protein: CATSRDPIETQYF.

This clonotype has just a few counts. This chain connects TRBV5-1 to TRBJ2-3; the D gene could be TRBD1 or TRBD2 (6 bases each). Trimming cost V 6 bases and J 5 bases, with 13 bases left between them. Per germline, CDR1 SGHRS and CDR2 YFSETQ. There are 13 residues in the CDR3. CDR3 nucleotide sequence: TGCGCCAGCAAGTTTGAGGGGGGAGATACGCAGTATTTT. Its protein is CASKFEGGDTQYF.

This clonotype was counted between two and nine times. The rearrangement joins TRBV7-2 to TRBJ1-4; D call uncertain. This CDR3 comprises 14 residues. Trimming took off 1 base at V and 4 bases at J, with 7 bases between the two ends. The germline V gene encodes CDR1 SGHTA and CDR2 FQGNSA. The CDR3 protein is CASSLGHFNEKLFF. In nucleotides, the CDR3 is TGTGCCAGCAGCTTAGGCCATTTTAATGAAAAACTGTTTTTT.

The table lists this clonotype with many counts. This chain uses TRBV6-6 with TRBJ1-1; 7 bases fit TRBD1. Germline values: CDR1 MNHNY, CDR2 SVGAGI (reference sequence). This CDR3 has 14 amino acids. The trim removed 3 bases at V and 4 bases at J, leaving 5 bases unmatched. The CDR3 DNA is TGTGCCAGCAGTTATCAGGGGGGAGGCACTGAAGCTTTCTTT. This gives the protein CASSYQGGGTEAFF.

This clonotype was recorded only once. V is TRBV5-1 and J is TRBJ2-2, with a possible D match to TRBD1 (6 bases). CDR3 length: 14 residues. From germline, CDR1 is SGHRS and CDR2 YFSETQ. V was cut by 0 bases and J by 5 bases, with 8 bases left in between. CDR3 loop: CASSLVGQTGELFF. As DNA, the CDR3 is TGCGCCAGCAGCTTGGTGGGACAAACCGGGGAGCTGTTTTTT.

In the case of this clonotype: A clone one base away is much larger, so this may be a read error. The V call is TRBV2, the J call TRBJ2-2; the D gene is possibly TRBD1 (6 bases). The CDR3 sequence is 13 residues long. Germline CDR1 reads SNHLY; CDR2 reads FYNNEI. Trimming removed 2 bases from V and 6 bases from J, with 7 bases in between. The CDR3 sequence: CASSEQGPGELFF. The DNA for the CDR3 is TGTGCCAGCAGTGAACAGGGGCCCGGGGAGCTGTTTTTT.

This clonotype was found a few times. This rearrangement joins TRBV19 to TRBJ1-1; D uncertain. This CDR3 is built from 15 residues. Looked up from germline, CDR1 is LNHDA and CDR2 is SQIVND (reference sequence). Trimming took off 2 bases at V and 4 bases at J, with 14 bases between the two ends. The CDR3 DNA reads as TGTGCCAGTAGTATACTGCTGGCTTGGGGCACTGAAGCTTTCTTT. Translation gives CASSILLAWGTEAFF.

In its sample, this clonotype was seen many times. DNA of the CDR3: TGCGCCAGCCGTCGGGACAGGGGTTACGAGCAGTACTTC. It specifies CASRRDRGYEQYF. The chain uses TRBV5-1 and TRBJ2-7; 10 bases are a match to TRBD1. Germline V lookup: CDR1 SGHRS, CDR2 YFSETQ. This CDR3 comprises 13 residues. V dropped 7 bases and J dropped 4; count of bases not matched to a gene: 5.

The rearrangement uses TRBV5-1 and TRBJ2-3; D possibly corresponds to TRBD1 (6 bases). The germline CDR1 and CDR2 sequences are SGHRS and YFSETQ. The CDR3 runs to 13 residues. V was trimmed by 6 bases and J by 2 bases, leaving 10 bases between them. CDR3 residues: CASTQGFTDTQYF. The CDR3, as DNA: TGCGCCAGCACCCAGGGGTTCACAGATACGCAGTATTTT.

This clonotype is termed medium-sized (0.01 to 0.1%). This sequence joins TRBV4-1 and TRBJ2-3; unclear D gene. Germline CDR1 is MGHRA and CDR2 is YSYEKL. The length of the CDR3 is 16 residues. Trimming pared 0 bases from V and 0 bases from J, leaving 10 bases between. In DNA form, the CDR3 reads TGCGCCAGCAGCCAAGAGACTCACCCTAGCACAGATACGCAGTATTTT. Translating it yields CASSQETHPSTDTQYF.

The CDR3 bases are TGTGCCAGCAGCTTAATGGGGAGCCAGCCCCAGCATTTT. Its protein is CASSLMGSQPQHF. The V call is TRBV7-2, the J call TRBJ1-5; no clear D. The CDR3 contains 13 residues. Germline loops: CDR1 SGHTA, CDR2 FQGNSA. V lost 2 bases and J lost 7, with 9 bases in between.

This clonotype has a handful of counts. The chain combines TRBV18 with TRBJ2-1; 9 bases fit TRBD2. Germline V gives CDR1 KGHSH, CDR2 LQKENI. The CDR3 runs to 15 residues. The V and J ends lost 4 bases and 4 bases, in that order; junction bases with no gene match: 5. The CDR3: CASSQLAGLYNEQFF. The CDR3 DNA follows: TGTGCCAGCTCACAACTAGCGGGTCTATACAATGAGCAGTTCTTC.

The V and J genes are TRBV7-2 and TRBJ1-4; no clear D gene. This CDR3 has 18 residues. Between the trimmed V and J ends, which lost 2 bases and 0 bases, there was a span of 16 bases. Germline lookup yields CDR1 SGHTA and CDR2 FQGNSA. The CDR3 sequence is CASSLLKGPRATNEKLFF. The CDR3 region has the DNA TGTGCCAGCAGCTTACTTAAGGGCCCGAGGGCAACTAATGAAAAACTGTTTTTT.

In this sample, this clonotype turned up a few times. The rearrangement joins TRBV4-3 to TRBJ2-5, with 12 nucleotides matching TRBD2. V lost 1 base, J lost 2 bases, and 2 bases stayed unmatched. CDR1 and CDR2 (germline): LGHNA, YSLEER. The CDR3 spans 16 residues. The CDR3 sequence is CASSQGGLAGQETQYF. CDR3 DNA: TGCGCCAGCAGCCAAGGAGGACTAGCGGGACAAGAGACCCAGTACTTC.

The table lists this clonotype with a few counts. In nucleotides, the CDR3 is TGCGCCAGCAGACGCCATAGTGCAACTAATGAAAAACTGTTTTTT. The encoded protein is CASRRHSATNEKLFF. The gene calls are TRBV4-3 and TRBJ1-4; D remains ambiguous. The V gene's germline CDR1 is LGHNA and CDR2 YSLEER. The CDR3 contains 15 residues. Trimming took off 6 bases at V and 0 bases at J, with 11 bases between the two ends.

Many counts were recorded for this clonotype. The V call is TRBV12-3 or TRBV12-4, the J call TRBJ2-3, with D maybe TRBD2 (5 bases). Trimming took off 5 bases at V and 6 bases at J, with 12 bases between the two ends. This CDR3 has 13 amino acids. CDR3: CASSPRPGDTQYF. CDR3 bases: TGTGCCAGCAGTCCACGCCCGGGGGATACGCAGTATTTT.